A single TCR beta chain is shown here with its context. Methods used by the authors: Estimates of nucleated cell counts were drawn from the amplification of reference gene primers. Using immunoSEQ multiplex PCR, the repertoire was profiled, and TCRdb retains in-frame clones only, with some absent. Clonal size and the V and J genes are those of that table, whereas D and trimming came from the DNA. The sample includes around 70,000 clones, around 90% seen only once; the top ten take around 4.5%. The data were obtained in a study of blood T cell repertoires in COVID-19. Study summary: Some COVID-19 samples were acute and others convalescent; all came from the United States, Italy and Spain. PBMCs, B-cell-depleted T cells, or T cells were the source of the cDNA or gDNA that made up the material.

This clonotype originated in a woman aged 60-75 years with active COVID-19. Material for sequencing was peripheral blood.

CDR3 loop: CASRAVPDPSGELFF. The CDR3, as DNA: TGTGCCAGCAGAGCGGTCCCAGATCCCTCCGGGGAGCTGTTTTTT. The chain joins TRBV13 to TRBJ2-2; the D gene is possibly TRBD2 (5 bases). In germline, CDR1 is PRHDT, CDR2 FYEKMQ (reference sequence). The CDR3 consists of 15 residues. With 6 bases removed from V and 6 bases from J, the gap between germline ends came to 17 bases.